This T cell receptor beta chain is from a study of T cells in Graves' hyperthyroidism and ophthalmopathy. Study-wide findings and caveats: Stable hyperthyroidism was separated from ophthalmopathy by a model based on 13 V-J features. Blood shared most expanded thyroid clonotypes above 0.001.

As to this clonotype: The target antigen is unknown.

Template material for amplifying TCR beta CDR3 regions consisted of RNA transcripts. Researchers ran a first-round RT-PCR on the TCR CDR3 using the HTBI primer set. MiXCR, run by TCRdb on the multiplex PCR reads, gives a single entry per CDR3 protein. Among 750,000 to 950,000 distinct CDR3 sequences, 35% to 40% were seen once, and the ten largest hold more than 7%. Every diagnosis used clinical symptoms, serum thyroxine and TRAb, thyroid ultrasound and orbital computed tomography. The CDR3 totals 16 residues. CDR1 and CDR2 from the germline V gene are ENHRY and SYGVKD. V dropped 4 bases and J dropped 6; count of bases not matched to a gene: 10.

The sequence was collected from a man between 18 and 35 years old with Graves' hyperthyroidism. This sequence joins TRBV10-3 and TRBJ1-5; the match to TRBD1 covers 9 bases. The sample taken for sequencing was blood. CDR3 residues: CAISAPGQGRSQPQHF. CDR3 nucleotides: TGTGCCATCAGTGCGCCGGGACAGGGACGGAGTCAGCCCCAGCATTTT.